These 13 T cell receptor beta chains were sequenced from one sample in a study of cytomegalovirus exposure and HLA in healthy donors. The PCR contained 60 Vbeta and 13 Jbeta primers. TCRdb's copy holds only in-frame clones and misses some; the assay was immunoSEQ multiplex PCR. The data hold 55,000 to 85,000 clones, with approximately 79% observed a single time. The sample consisted of PBMCs. The receptors were gathered from a woman aged 40 to 50 in good health and CMV-seropositive.

This clone was seen a handful of times. The chain has TRBV5-4 and TRBJ2-5; TRBD1 aligns across 7 bases. The J segment lost 2 bases and the V segment lost 5 bases, leaving 6 bases of the junction unmatched. This CDR3 has 14 amino acids. Germline V CDR1 and CDR2: SGHNT, YYREEE (reference sequence). This CDR3 is CASSYRTGQETQYF. The CDR3 nucleotides are TGTGCCAGCAGTTACCGGACAGGACAAGAGACCCAGTACTTC.

V is TRBV5-1 and J is TRBJ2-3, with 14 bases fitting TRBD2. Germline V gives CDR1 SGHRS, CDR2 YFSETQ. The CDR3 covers 18 residues. J lost 2 bases, V lost 2 bases, and 7 bases had no gene match. The DNA of the CDR3 is TGCGCCAGCAGCTTAGAAGGACTAGCGGGGGGTTTCACAGATACGCAGTATTTT. Translated: CASSLEGLAGGFTDTQYF.

This chain joins TRBV5-1 and TRBJ2-2; a possible D gene is TRBD2 (5 bases). Between the trimmed V and J ends, which lost 1 base and 1 base, there was a span of 11 bases. The CDR3 length is 16 residues. Germline CDR1 is SGHRS and CDR2 is YFSETQ. The CDR3 region is CASSLLLERNTGELFF. Written as DNA, the CDR3 is TGCGCCAGCAGCTTGCTACTAGAGAGGAACACCGGGGAGCTGTTTTTT.

This chain joins TRBV5-6 and TRBJ2-5, with a tentative D call TRBD2 (6 bases). The V end was cut by 2 bases, the J end by 7 bases, with 12 bases between. The CDR3 has 13 amino acids. Looked up from germline, CDR1 is SGHDT and CDR2 is YYEEEE. CDR3 nucleotide sequence: TGTGCCAGCAGCTTAGGACCCGGGGGGACCCAGTACTTC. Translation: CASSLGPGGTQYF.

The V gene is TRBV6-5, the J gene TRBJ2-3; TRBD2 might be the D (6 bases). Trimming pared 6 bases from V and 0 bases from J, leaving 13 bases between. The CDR3 contains 15 residues. The germline V gene has CDR1 MNHEY and CDR2 SVGAGI. CDR3 sequence (DNA): TGTGCCAGCAGCCTGGCAGGGACTAGCACAGATACGCAGTATTTT. Amino acids: CASSLAGTSTDTQYF.

This clone was seen a few times. The chain is built from TRBV5-1 and TRBJ1-4; D remains unclear. The CDR3 extends over 13 amino acids. CDR1 SGHRS and CDR2 YFSETQ come from the germline V gene. The ends were cut back, 0 bases at V and 7 bases at J, with 7 bases in the middle. CDR3 protein: CASSLAVSEKLFF. The CDR3 DNA sequence: TGCGCCAGCAGCTTGGCCGTATCTGAAAAACTGTTTTTT.

The chain is built from TRBV5-6 and TRBJ2-4; 9 bases are a match to TRBD1. This CDR3 contains 14 residues. The germline V gene encodes CDR1 SGHDT and CDR2 YYEEEE. The V and J ends lost 4 bases and 1 base, in that order; junction bases with no gene match: 0. The CDR3 sequence: CASSGTGAKNIQYF. DNA of the CDR3: TGTGCCAGCAGCGGGACAGGGGCCAAAAACATTCAGTACTTC. The full variable domain, its missing parts supplied by reference TRBV5-6 and TRBJ2-4, is DAGVTQSPTHLIKTRGQQVTLRCSPKSGHDTVSWYQQALGQGPQFIFQYYEEEERQRGNFPDRFSGHQFPNYSSELNVNALLLGDSALYLCASSGTGAKNIQYFGAGTRLSVL.

The chain is built from TRBV7-6 and TRBJ2-5; D remains unclear. Germline loops: CDR1 SGHVS, CDR2 FNYEAQ. V shed 1 base and J shed 4 bases, with 7 bases lying between them. The CDR3 extends over 13 amino acids. CDR3 residues: CASSLGWRETQYF. The CDR3 DNA reads as TGTGCCAGCAGCTTAGGATGGAGAGAGACCCAGTACTTC.

V is TRBV7-2 and J is TRBJ1-5; D possibly corresponds to TRBD1 (6 bases). Trimming removed 2 bases at V and 11 bases at J, with 10 bases between. There are 12 residues in the CDR3. Per germline, CDR1 SGHTA and CDR2 FQGNSA. The CDR3 region is CASSLNRESQHF. CDR3 bases: TGTGCCAGCAGCTTAAACAGGGAGTCCCAGCATTTT.

This clone was recorded a few times. The chain links TRBV7-6 to TRBJ2-3; 8 positions agree with TRBD1. Germline V gene sequence: CDR1 SGHVS, CDR2 FNYEAQ. The CDR3 length is 15 residues. V shed 5 bases and J 1 base; nucleotides not matched to a gene: 5. The CDR3 reads CASSAQGAGTDTQYF. The CDR3 coding sequence is TGTGCCAGCAGCGCGCAGGGGGCCGGCACAGATACGCAGTATTTT. Filled out from reference TRBV7-6 and TRBJ2-3, the complete variable domain reads GAGVSQSPRYKVTKRGQDVALRCDPISGHVSLYWYRQALGQGPEFLTYFNYEAQQDKSGLPNDRFSAERPEGSISTLTIQRTEQRDSAMYRCASSAQGAGTDTQYFGPGTRLTVL.

The chain is built from TRBV2 and TRBJ1-1; 9 bases line up with TRBD1. CDR1 is SNHLY, CDR2 FYNNEI, per germline. V lost 8 bases, J lost 3 bases, and 7 bases stayed unmatched. There are 14 residues in the CDR3. Here the CDR3 reads CASLDRGWHTEAFF. The CDR3 bases are TGTGCCAGCCTAGACAGGGGGTGGCACACTGAAGCTTTCTTT.

This clone has more than one count but fewer than ten. The gene calls are TRBV5-6 and TRBJ1-2, with D possibly TRBD1 on 5 matching bases. With 5 bases removed from V and 5 bases from J, the gap between germline ends came to 13 bases. Germline-derived CDR1 and CDR2 are SGHDT and YYEEEE. This CDR3 has 13 residues. The CDR3 sequence is CASRSGVMYGYTF. The DNA of the CDR3 is TGTGCCAGCAGATCGGGGGTAATGTATGGCTACACCTTC.

V gene TRBV19 combines with J gene TRBJ1-3; 8 bases agree with TRBD1. Germline V gives CDR1 LNHDA, CDR2 SQIVND (reference sequence). V shed 7 bases and J 1 base; nucleotides not matched to a gene: 6. CDR3 length: 15 amino acids. The CDR3, as DNA: TGTGCCAGTACGGACAGGGCAGGGTCTGGAAACACCATATATTTT. Translation gives CASTDRAGSGNTIYF.